This T cell receptor beta chain was documented in a study of blood T cell repertoires in COVID-19. Overall study context: Donors in the United States, Italy and Spain gave samples during acute or convalescent COVID-19.

Germline V gene lookup returns CDR1 LGHNA and CDR2 YNFKEQ. This CDR3 is built from 15 residues. Losses at the gene ends were 2 bases for V and 5 bases for J; bases not matched to a gene: 4. As processed by the authors: The authors estimated nucleated cell counts from reference gene primer amplification. Clones were sequenced by immunoSEQ multiplex PCR, and TCRdb holds only the in-frame ones, with some missing. From that table come the V and J calls and clone size; the DNA was used to work out D and trimming. The sample has 300,000 or so clones; roughly 80% are singletons. The source material was peripheral blood. V gene TRBV4-2 combines with J gene TRBJ2-2, with 8 bases lining up with TRBD2. The TCR comes from a woman aged 45 to 65 with active or convalescent COVID-19. CDR3 loop: CASSQLAGHTGELFF. The CDR3 bases are TGTGCCAGCAGCCAATTAGCGGGACATACCGGGGAGCTGTTTTTT.